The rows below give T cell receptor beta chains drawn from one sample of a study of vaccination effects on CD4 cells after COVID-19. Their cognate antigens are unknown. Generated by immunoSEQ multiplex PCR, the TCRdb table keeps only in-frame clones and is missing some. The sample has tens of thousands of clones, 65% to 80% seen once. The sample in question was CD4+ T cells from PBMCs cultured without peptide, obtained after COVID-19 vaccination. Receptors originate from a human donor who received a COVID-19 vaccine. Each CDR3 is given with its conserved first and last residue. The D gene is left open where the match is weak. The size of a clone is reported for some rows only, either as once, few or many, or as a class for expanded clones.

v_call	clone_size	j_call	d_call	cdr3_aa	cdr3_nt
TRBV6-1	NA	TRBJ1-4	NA	CASSDGRANEKLFF	TGTGCCAGCAGTGACGGGCGCGCTAATGAAAAACTGTTTTTT
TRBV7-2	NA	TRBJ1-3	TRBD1	CASSSQGAVNTIYF	TGTGCCAGCAGCTCACAGGGGGCGGTAAACACCATATATTTT
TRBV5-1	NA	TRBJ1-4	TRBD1	CASSAAIQGAGEKLFF	TGCGCCAGCAGCGCGGCCATACAGGGGGCGGGAGAAAAACTGTTTTTT
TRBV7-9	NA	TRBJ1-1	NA	CASGTVNTEAFF	TGTGCCAGCGGGACGGTGAACACTGAAGCTTTCTTT
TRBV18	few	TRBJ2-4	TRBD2	CASSTGTSGEKNIQYF	TGTGCCAGCTCTACCGGGACTAGCGGGGAAAAAAACATTCAGTACTTC
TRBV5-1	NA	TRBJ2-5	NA	CASSLLQETQYF	TGCGCCAGCAGCCTACTCCAAGAGACCCAGTACTTC
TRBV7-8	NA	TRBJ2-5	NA	CASSLVPGAGQTQYF	TGTGCCAGCAGCTTAGTTCCGGGGGCGGGGCAGACCCAGTACTTC
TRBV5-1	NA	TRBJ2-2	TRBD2	CASSLDPGGLHGELFF	TGCGCCAGCAGCTTGGATCCGGGGGGGCTGCACGGGGAGCTGTTTTTT
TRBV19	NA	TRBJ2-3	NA	CASSIGGQTDTQYF	TGTGCCAGTAGTATAGGCGGGCAGACAGATACGCAGTATTTT
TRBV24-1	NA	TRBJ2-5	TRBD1	CATSDFGTEFQETQYF	TGTGCCACCAGTGATTTCGGGACAGAGTTTCAAGAGACCCAGTACTTC
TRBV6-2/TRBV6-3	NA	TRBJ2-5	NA	CASSYSRGGETQYF	TGTGCCAGCAGTTACTCCAGAGGGGGAGAGACCCAGTACTTC
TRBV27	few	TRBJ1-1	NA	CATCPPRFMNTEAFF	TGTGCCACCTGCCCCCCAAGGTTCATGAACACTGAAGCTTTCTTT
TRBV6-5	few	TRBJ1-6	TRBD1	CASSYSQGIVPPLHF	TGTGCCAGCAGTTACTCACAGGGGATCGTTCCACCCCTCCACTTT
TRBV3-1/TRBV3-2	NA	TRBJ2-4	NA	CASSQEERGAIQYF	TGTGCCAGCAGCCAAGAAGAGAGGGGGGCCATTCAGTACTTC
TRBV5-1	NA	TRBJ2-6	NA	CASSLVSGANVLTF	TGCGCCAGCAGCTTGGTCTCTGGGGCCAACGTCCTGACTTTC
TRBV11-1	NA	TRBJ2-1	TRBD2	CASSRGAGEYNEQFF	TGTGCCAGCAGCCGCGGAGCGGGGGAGTACAATGAGCAGTTCTTC
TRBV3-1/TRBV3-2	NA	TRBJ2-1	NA	CASSQGQGTYNEQFF	TGTGCCAGCAGCCAAGGCCAGGGAACCTACAATGAGCAGTTCTTC
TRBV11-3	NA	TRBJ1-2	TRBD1	CASSFPTDRGRGYGYTF	TGTGCCAGCTCGTTCCCGACGGACAGGGGCAGGGGTTATGGCTACACCTTC
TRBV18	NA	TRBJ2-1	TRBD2	CASSPRLAVPTNNEQFF	TGTGCCAGCTCACCGCGACTAGCGGTGCCCACTAACAATGAGCAGTTCTTC
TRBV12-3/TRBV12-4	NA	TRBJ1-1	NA	CASNHGGNTEAFF	TGTGCCAGCAATCATGGGGGGAACACTGAAGCTTTCTTT
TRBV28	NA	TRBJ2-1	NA	CASSLTNRVDEQFF	TGTGCCAGCAGTCTTACCAACAGGGTCGATGAGCAGTTCTTC
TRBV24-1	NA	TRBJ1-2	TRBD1	CATKSAGGSDYGYTF	TGTGCCACCAAGTCGGCAGGGGGGTCGGACTATGGCTACACCTTC
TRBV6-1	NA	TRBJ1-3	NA	CASSEVGNTIYF	TGTGCCAGCAGCGAAGTCGGAAACACCATATATTTT
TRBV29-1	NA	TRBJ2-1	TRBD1	CSVWTGGDEQFF	TGCAGCGTCTGGACAGGGGGCGATGAGCAGTTCTTC
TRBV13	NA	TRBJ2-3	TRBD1	CASRDRGADTQYF	TGTGCCAGCCGGGACAGGGGAGCAGATACGCAGTATTTT
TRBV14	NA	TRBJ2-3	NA	CASSQGVSTDTQYF	TGTGCCAGCAGCCAAGGAGTTAGCACAGATACGCAGTATTTT
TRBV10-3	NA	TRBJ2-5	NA	CAISEGLSPGDETQYF	TGTGCCATCAGTGAGGGACTATCACCAGGGGATGAGACCCAGTACTTC
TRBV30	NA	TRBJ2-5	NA	CAWSEGLGETQYF	TGTGCCTGGAGTGAGGGACTCGGAGAGACCCAGTACTTC
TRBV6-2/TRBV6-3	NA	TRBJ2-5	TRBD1	CASSSPGTGKETQYF	TGTGCCAGCAGTTCACCCGGGACAGGGAAAGAGACCCAGTACTTC
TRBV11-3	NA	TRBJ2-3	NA	CASSLGGVSTDTQYF	TGTGCCAGCAGCTTAGGCGGGGTGAGCACAGATACGCAGTATTTT
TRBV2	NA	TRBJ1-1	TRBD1	CASRWGLGTGTEAFF	TGTGCCAGCAGATGGGGCCTTGGGACAGGGACTGAAGCTTTCTTT
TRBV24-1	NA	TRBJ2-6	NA	CATSESPPVGANVLTF	TGTGCCACCAGTGAGTCCCCCCCAGTAGGGGCCAACGTCCTGACTTTC
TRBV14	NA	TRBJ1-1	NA	CASSSQVTGNTEAFF	TGTGCCAGCAGCTCACAAGTGACAGGGAACACTGAAGCTTTCTTT